This is a list of T cell receptor beta chains from one sample in a study of blood T cell repertoires in COVID-19. Produced via immunoSEQ multiplex PCR; TCRdb's table is partial and in-frame only. The sample has about half a million clones, approximately 91% seen once. The sequencing input was PBMCs or T cells enriched from blood (not recorded which). The source of these receptors is a woman in her fifties or sixties who had recovered from COVID-19. Both conserved end residues are part of each CDR3. A D gene is named only where the DNA matches it firmly. A clone size is listed for some rows: how often the clone was seen (once, few, many), or a class if it is expanded.

size: .; D: .; J: TRBJ2-3; V: TRBV13; DNA: TGTGCCAGCAGCTTACGATCAGGGTTCACAGATACGCAGTATTTT; CDR3: CASSLRSGFTDTQYF
size: .; D: .; J: TRBJ2-1; V: TRBV5-1; DNA: TGCGCCAGCAGCTTGGGAGGCCCCGAGCCGTATGGAGAGCAGTTCTTC; CDR3: CASSLGGPEPYGEQFF
size: .; D: TRBD1; J: TRBJ1-5; V: TRBV4-1; DNA: TGCGCCAGCAGCCTCACGGGACAGGGATGGGCAGCCCAGCATTTT; CDR3: CASSLTGQGWAAQHF
size: .; D: TRBD1; J: TRBJ1-6; V: TRBV6-5; DNA: TGTGCCACACAATCGGGACAGTATAATTCACCCCTCCACTTT; CDR3: CATQSGQYNSPLHF
size: once; D: .; J: TRBJ1-6; V: TRBV18; DNA: TGTGCCAGCTCACCAGCGGGCGCGTCAAGTTCACCCCTCCACTTT; CDR3: CASSPAGASSSPLHF
size: few; D: .; J: TRBJ2-7; V: TRBV6-5; DNA: TGTGCCAGCAGTTACTTCAGGGATTCCTACGAGCAGTACTTC; CDR3: CASSYFRDSYEQYF
size: .; D: .; J: TRBJ1-1; V: TRBV25-1; DNA: TGTGCCAGCAGCCCCGTTACACGGAGGAACACTGAAGCTTTCTTT; CDR3: CASSPVTRRNTEAFF
size: .; D: .; J: TRBJ1-1; V: TRBV5-1; DNA: TGCGCCAGCAGCTTCCAAGGGTGGAGGACTGAAGCTTTCTTT; CDR3: CASSFQGWRTEAFF
size: .; D: .; J: TRBJ1-1; V: TRBV27; DNA: TGTGCCAGCAGTTTAACGGCCTCAGCGGGAGCTTTCTTT; CDR3: CASSLTASAGAFF
size: few; D: .; J: TRBJ2-7; V: TRBV4-2; DNA: TGTGCCAGCAGCCAAGAGGGGGGGCCTTCCTACGAGCAGTACTTC; CDR3: CASSQEGGPSYEQYF
size: .; D: .; J: TRBJ2-5; V: TRBV5-1; DNA: TGCGCCAGCAGCTTGACAGGGACAAGGGAGACCCAGTACTTC; CDR3: CASSLTGTRETQYF
size: .; D: TRBD2; J: TRBJ2-1; V: TRBV18; DNA: TGTGCCAGCTCACGGACTAGCGGGGGACTAAATGAGCAGTTCTTC; CDR3: CASSRTSGGLNEQFF
size: few; D: .; J: TRBJ1-5; V: TRBV10-3; DNA: TGTGCCATCAGTGAACAGGACAATCAGCCCCAGCATTTT; CDR3: CAISEQDNQPQHF
size: .; D: TRBD1; J: TRBJ2-7; V: TRBV19; DNA: TGTGCCAGTAGTATAAGGGGGACAGGACTCTACGAGCAGTACTTC; CDR3: CASSIRGTGLYEQYF
size: .; D: .; J: TRBJ2-3; V: TRBV30; DNA: TGTGCCTGGGACAGGTCCCACACAGATACGCAGTATTTT; CDR3: CAWDRSHTDTQYF
size: .; D: .; J: TRBJ1-1; V: TRBV5-1; DNA: TGCGCCAGCAGCTTAAGAATCGACAGTAACACTGAAGCTTTCTTT; CDR3: CASSLRIDSNTEAFF
size: once; D: TRBD1; J: TRBJ1-5; V: TRBV5-1; DNA: TGCGCCAGCAGCTTGGGACAGGGTAGCAATCAGCCCCAGCATTTT; CDR3: CASSLGQGSNQPQHF
size: .; D: .; J: TRBJ1-3; V: TRBV28; DNA: TGTGCCAGCAGTTCTATGCCGGGATTCTCTGGAAACACCATATATTTT; CDR3: CASSSMPGFSGNTIYF
size: .; D: .; J: TRBJ2-2; V: TRBV13; DNA: TGTGCCAGCAGCTCTAACACCGGGGAGCTGTTTTTT; CDR3: CASSSNTGELFF
size: .; D: .; J: TRBJ1-2; V: TRBV18; DNA: TGTGCCAGCTCACGAAAGGCTGTGACGGGGGGGACTAACTATGGCTACACCTTC; CDR3: CASSRKAVTGGTNYGYTF
size: few; D: TRBD1; J: TRBJ1-5; V: TRBV29-1; DNA: TGCAGCGTTACAGCAGGGGGTGGTCAGCCCCAGCATTTT; CDR3: CSVTAGGGQPQHF
size: .; D: .; J: TRBJ1-5; V: TRBV10-3; DNA: TGTGCCATGCTTAGGCCCCAGCATTTT; CDR3: CAMLRPQHF
size: few; D: .; J: TRBJ2-1; V: TRBV24-1; DNA: TGTGCCACCAGCCGGGAAAGCTCCTACAATGAGCAGTTCTTC; CDR3: CATSRESSYNEQFF
size: .; D: TRBD1; J: TRBJ1-5; V: TRBV6-6; DNA: TGTGCCAGCAGTTACTCGACAGGGAGCAATCAGCCCCAGCATTTT; CDR3: CASSYSTGSNQPQHF
size: .; D: TRBD1; J: TRBJ1-1; V: TRBV6-4; DNA: TGTGCCAGCAGGGCGGGACAGGAGCCGAACACTGAAGCTTTCTTT; CDR3: CASRAGQEPNTEAFF
size: .; D: .; J: TRBJ2-7; V: TRBV18; DNA: TGTGCCAGCTCACAATACGGCTACGAGCAGTACTTC; CDR3: CASSQYGYEQYF
size: few; D: .; J: TRBJ1-6; V: TRBV3-1/TRBV3-2; DNA: TGTGCCAGCAGCCAATCGGGACTCTTCAATTCACCCCTCCACTTT; CDR3: CASSQSGLFNSPLHF
size: .; D: TRBD1; J: TRBJ1-4; V: TRBV6-5; DNA: TGTGCCAGCAGTAGACACGGGACAGGGGTTGAAAAACTGTTTTTT; CDR3: CASSRHGTGVEKLFF
size: .; D: TRBD1; J: TRBJ1-5; V: TRBV3-1/TRBV3-2; DNA: TGTGCCAGCAGCCCTGACAGGGATCAGCCCCAGCATTTT; CDR3: CASSPDRDQPQHF
size: .; D: .; J: TRBJ2-1; V: TRBV19; DNA: TGTGCCAGTAGTATGGCCATCAACAATGAGCAGTTCTTC; CDR3: CASSMAINNEQFF
size: .; D: TRBD1; J: TRBJ2-5; V: TRBV27; DNA: TGTGCCAGCAGTTTATTAGGGGGCGACCAAGAGACCCAGTACTTC; CDR3: CASSLLGGDQETQYF
size: .; D: TRBD1; J: TRBJ1-2; V: TRBV27; DNA: TGTGCCAGCAGTTTATCCAGGGGGGAAATGGGCTACACCTTC; CDR3: CASSLSRGEMGYTF
size: .; D: TRBD1; J: TRBJ1-1; V: TRBV30; DNA: TGTGCCTGGAGAGGGACAGGGGTCTCTGAAGCTTTCTTT; CDR3: CAWRGTGVSEAFF
size: .; D: .; J: TRBJ1-1; V: TRBV7-8; DNA: TGTGCCAGCAGCTTAGGTCAAGGACAGAACACTGAAGCTTTCTTT; CDR3: CASSLGQGQNTEAFF
size: .; D: .; J: TRBJ1-5; V: TRBV27; DNA: TGTGCCAGCAGAGACGACAGCTTTCCCTATAGCAATCAGCCCCAGCATTTT; CDR3: CASRDDSFPYSNQPQHF